This TCR beta chain was sequenced in a study of cytomegalovirus exposure and HLA in healthy donors (dated by TCRdb to the late 2010s). Turning to the overall study: According to an earlier analysis of several hundred of the donors, some 170 million T cells yielded roughly 100 million unique TCR beta sequences and 276 Gb of sequence data. Roughly 300 gigabases of sequencing data and roughly 90 million unique TCR sequences were included in an early release covering about 620 HLA-typed donors. Among the roughly 400 genotyped donors, approximately 76% belonged to the genetic ancestry cluster associated with self-reported Caucasian donors. The study aimed to test whether cataloging public T cell receptors could reveal signatures of past pathogen exposure. The study profiled the T cell repertoires of under 700 subjects by immunosequencing and related them to cytomegalovirus serostatus. In addition to the first cohort of 666 subjects, a separate validation cohort of 130 or so different subjects was used. The study combined high-throughput TCR immunosequencing, statistical association of individual TCRs with disease status, and machine learning to predict cytomegalovirus infection status. A later analysis re-analyzed previously published TCR beta repertoires from 600 to 850 donors and added high-resolution HLA genotyping to study TCR occurrence patterns. Rather than using new phenotypic data, the later analysis identified candidate immune exposures from TCR beta sequences and from how often those sequences occurred across donors. To decide whether each TCR beta V gene segment behaved as functional or pseudogenic, an earlier analysis of approximately 620 of the donors relied on high-throughput TCR beta sequencing. Donor age, sex, ethnicity and CMV serostatus were compiled alongside the repertoire data. Genome-wide SNP genotypes for about 65% of the 666 donors were used in a later genetic analysis, which treated that subset as a discovery cohort. Every repertoire in the discovery cohort had been generated on one and the same sequencing platform. HLA typing included class I and class II loci at four-digit resolution. Typing coverage varied by locus: about 620-640 donors for A, B, C, DRB1 and DQB1; approximately 520 for DQA1; about 570 for DPA1; around 450 for DPB1. Five DR-DQ haplotypes were treated as single units for association and clustering because of strong linkage in the cohort. On average, approximately 250,000 unique TCR beta nucleotide sequences were sequenced per donor among a few hundred genotyped donors of the cohort, with 15% to 20% of those sequences being non-productive.

For this chain, trimming is 2 bases at the V end and 5 bases at the J end, and the number of junction bases without a gene match is 3. Via the germline V gene, CDR1 is MNHEY and CDR2 SVGAGI. Spanning cysteine to phenylalanine, the CDR3 consists of 13 amino acids. Kept here is only the CDR3 DNA, which spans 39 bases and is read in frame from base 1. In total, around 600 healthy bone marrow donors made up the cohort. At the time of sampling, all cohort members were nominally healthy, though unrecorded immune exposures were likely present. The donor tested CMV seropositive, placing the donor among the roughly 270 seropositive members of the cohort. A peripheral blood sample was provided by each donor, and peripheral blood mononuclear cells were used for TCR beta sequencing. Genomic DNA was extracted from the blood cell samples with the Qiagen DNeasy Blood Extraction Kit. On the study overall, not on this receptor specifically: In this cohort, only TCR beta chains were sequenced, and detectable features were limited by the absence of alpha or paired-chain data. Because some donors lacked HLA typing at each locus, the association tests relied only on the typed subset. Compared with equally common non-associated chains, HLA-associated TCR beta chains in a later analysis were more clonally expanded and had lower generation probabilities. A cluster of highly shared sequence variants was judged likely to represent a technical artifact of the sequencing pipeline. Presence/absence analyses assumed roughly uniform sequencing depth across donors, an assumption that may not hold. Assigning TCR associations to individual alleles was difficult when HLA alleles, especially DR and DQ, strongly co-occurred. A later analysis found that TCR association rates varied across HLA loci, with DRB1 alleles showing the most associated TCRs and HLA-C alleles the fewest. It was suggested by the authors that the approach could potentially be generalized to other disease states and immunological phenotypes. The 87-base-pair reads could not distinguish some IMGT-functional V segments, including TRBV6-2 and TRBV6-3, so those segments were excluded. At a false discovery rate of 0.05, a later analysis linked 16,000 or so TCR beta sequences to specific HLA alleles. A further reported finding was that TCR beta sequences accurately predicted the HLA-A and HLA-B alleles for most subjects in the first cohort. For the cohort, immune exposure information was limited to CMV serostatus. An earlier analysis of some 560 of the donors showed that most TCR beta V segments appeared in productive rearrangements either about 87% or about 30% of the time, which broadly matched IMGT annotations. V-gene and J-gene trimming of TCR beta chains was associated with a missense DCLRE1C variant in a later genetic analysis, and the association was replicated in an independent cohort. In a later analysis, several top co-occurrence clusters were reported to appear linked to parvovirus B19, influenza, CMV and Epstein-Barr virus. Compared with the roughly 700-donor mean, donors in an Asian-associated ancestry cluster had fewer N-insertions in productive TCRs, according to a later genetic analysis. A few of the identified cytomegalovirus-associated TCR beta chains were confirmed in vitro to be specific for cytomegalovirus antigens. The classifier was reported to diagnose cytomegalovirus status with high specificity and sensitivity in both the original cohort and the validation cohort. Across donors, most TCR sequences were observed very rarely, whereas some public TCRs were present in many individuals. Linkage disequilibrium might explain the correlated functional status among segregating V segments, but an unknown experimental factor could not be excluded. About 17 rarely observed V segments, including chromosome 9 orphons, were excluded from the earlier analysis of approximately 500 of the donors because counts were too low. In a later analysis, most CMV-associated TCR beta chains were found to appear HLA-restricted, with HLA associations seemingly driven largely by CMV exposure. In the study, around 150 TCR beta chains were listed as associated with cytomegalovirus.

A remark on this clone: There is no known antigen for this receptor. Base qualities are not provided; no much larger clone lies one nucleotide away.

The library was produced with the immunoSEQ multiplex PCR assay. A mixture of 60 forward primers for TCR Vbeta segments and 13 reverse primers for TCR Jbeta segments was used in the multiplex PCR. A multiplex PCR assay on genomic DNA amplified the CDR3 region of rearranged TCR beta genes. The amplified TCR beta libraries were sequenced on the Illumina HiSeq System as 87-base-pair reads. In the source study's methods: In a later analysis, roughly 80 million unique TCR beta chains were counted across the 690 or so repertoires, and roughly 9.9 million of these chains were shared by at least two donors. Raw reads were error-corrected and collapsed into unique sequences with a nearest-neighbor algorithm that merged closely related sequences to remove PCR and sequencing errors. V, D and J gene segments were assigned by aligning CDR3 sequences to IMGT reference sequences. For a sequence to be retained, at least a six-nucleotide match to both a V gene segment and a J gene segment was required. Rearrangements were called productive when the CDR3 lacked stop codons and stayed in frame with V and J; all others were non-productive. CDR3 was defined by IMGT convention, running from the second conserved V-encoded cysteine to the conserved J-encoded phenylalanine. In an earlier analysis of 587 of the donors, sequences lacking an unambiguous match to a single V gene segment were excluded. In an earlier analysis of 500 to 750 of the donors, V segments were called functional above 56.7% productive rearrangements and were called segregating when the between-donor standard deviation exceeded 5%. A statistical classification framework was built to diagnose cytomegalovirus status from the catalog of TCR beta chain sequences. A later analysis assigned V and J genes by comparing TCR nucleotide sequences with IMGT/GENE-DB human TR gene sequences. A later analysis assigned CDR3 sequences and most-parsimonious VDJ recombination scenarios with the TCRdist pipeline. In a later analysis, every TCR beta chain was defined by the combination of its CDR3 amino acid sequence and its V-gene family, and reads without a unique V-gene family were dropped. In a later analysis, fewer than 650 highly shared, low-generation-probability nucleotide sequences were removed to address suspected cross-contamination and a sequencing artifact. For each public chain, a later analysis derived a clonal expansion index from normalized ranks of inferred template counts within each repertoire. In a later analysis, generation probabilities were computed with a VDJ recombination model fitted to out-of-frame rearrangements, and the resulting probabilities were checked against IGoR. In a later analysis, hypergeometric tests were used to score TCR-TCR, TCR-HLA and TCR-CMV co-occurrence, with a repertoire-size bias correction applied to TCR pairs. A later analysis estimated false discovery rates by permuting HLA or CMV assignments 20 times. In a later analysis, co-occurring TCRs were grouped using DBSCAN, with TCRdist sequence similarity added in when clustering inside HLA-allele-positive subsets. Co-occurrence clustering excluded repertoires with fewer than 30,000 or more than 120,000 public chains, plus five with anomalous nucleotide sharing. Entries here come from immuneACCESS through TCRdb and include only in-frame sequences with V and J called. Some clones fail to appear in such tables; in the studies checked, an unresolved V gene covers under half of the shortfall, and the cause of the remainder is unknown. V and J calls and clone size come straight from that table; D and trimming were deduced from the DNA. The sample yields about 160,000 clones; about 81% were counted once. The ten biggest clones cover around 0.91% of the sample.

This sequence originates from a girl aged 2-10 years in good health and CMV-seropositive. The material sequenced was PBMCs. The rearranged chain carries TRBV6-5 and TRBJ2-7, and TRBD1 aligns with 7 junction nucleotides. The DNA sequence follows: TGTGCCAGCAGTTACGGGACAGCGGACGAGCAGTACTTC. It encodes CASSYGTADEQYF.